The 2 T cell receptor beta chains reported below all come from one sample, sequenced in a study of blood T cell repertoires in COVID-19. Profiling relied on immunoSEQ multiplex PCR, and the TCRdb table lists in-frame clones only, not all of them. The sample includes 120,000 to 150,000 clones, 82% of them seen just once. Specimen: peripheral blood. Receptors were obtained from a human donor with acute or convalescent COVID-19. The donor label of this sample is uncertain.

Here the CDR3 reads CASSSGTGSSWYGYTF. CDR3 nucleotide sequence: TGTGCCAGCAGCTCCGGGACAGGGTCAAGTTGGTATGGCTACACCTTC. The J gene is TRBJ1-2, the V gene TRBV5-6, with 9 nucleotides matching TRBD1. Germline CDR1 and CDR2: SGHDT and YYEEEE. V lost 3 bases, J lost 5 bases, and 11 bases stayed unmatched. CDR3 length: 16 residues.

This clone was detected only a few times. The rearrangement uses TRBV4-1 and TRBJ2-1; 13 bases align to TRBD2. This CDR3 has 17 amino acids. V was pared by 4 bases and J by 2 bases, with 5 bases of the junction left unmatched. In germline, CDR1 is MGHRA, CDR2 YSYEKL. The CDR3 loop reads CASSRGGLAGPYNEQFF. The CDR3 region has the DNA TGCGCCAGCAGCCGGGGGGGACTAGCGGGGCCCTACAATGAGCAGTTCTTC.